This TCR beta chain was retrieved from a study of T cell responses to AZD1222 COVID-19 vaccine. Produced via immunoSEQ multiplex PCR; TCRdb's table is partial and in-frame only. The data contain about 67,000 clones, about four fifths of them singletons. Germline loops: CDR1 LNHDA, CDR2 SQIVND (reference sequence). Deletions cut 1 base from V and 11 bases from J, with 14 bases between. The CDR3 sequence is 13 residues long. This clone qualifies as medium-sized (0.01 to 0.1%). Specimen: peripheral blood, collected 28 days after the second AZD1222 dose. This receptor was obtained from an adult who received the AZD1222 COVID-19 vaccine. The chain couples TRBV19 to TRBJ1-2; D not certain. The CDR3 loop reads CASSIGTVPSYTF. CDR3 in DNA: TGTGCCAGTAGTATAGGAACCGTTCCCTCGTACACCTTC.